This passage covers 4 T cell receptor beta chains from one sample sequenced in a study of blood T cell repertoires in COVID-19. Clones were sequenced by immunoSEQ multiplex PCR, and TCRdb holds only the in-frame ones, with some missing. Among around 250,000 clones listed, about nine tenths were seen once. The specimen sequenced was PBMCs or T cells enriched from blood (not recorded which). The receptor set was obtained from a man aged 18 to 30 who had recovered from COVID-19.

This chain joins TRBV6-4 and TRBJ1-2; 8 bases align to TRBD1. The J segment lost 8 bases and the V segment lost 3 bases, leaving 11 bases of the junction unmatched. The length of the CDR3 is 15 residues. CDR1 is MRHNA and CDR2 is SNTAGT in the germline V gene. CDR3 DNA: TGTGCCAGCAGTGAGCAGGGGGCCTCGACGCTGGGCTACACCTTC. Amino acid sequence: CASSEQGASTLGYTF.

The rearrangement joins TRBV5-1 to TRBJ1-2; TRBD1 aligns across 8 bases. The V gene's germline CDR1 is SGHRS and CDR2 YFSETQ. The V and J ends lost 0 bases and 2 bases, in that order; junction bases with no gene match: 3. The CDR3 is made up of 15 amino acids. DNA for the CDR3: TGCGCCAGCAGCTTGGGGACAGGGCAGAACTATGGCTACACCTTC. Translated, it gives CASSLGTGQNYGYTF.

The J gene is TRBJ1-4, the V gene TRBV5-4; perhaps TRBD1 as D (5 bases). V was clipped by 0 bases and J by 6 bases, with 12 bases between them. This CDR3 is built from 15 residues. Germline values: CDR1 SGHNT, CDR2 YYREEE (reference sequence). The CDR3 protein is CASSLGGIQDEKLFF. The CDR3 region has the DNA TGTGCCAGCAGCTTGGGTGGGATACAGGATGAAAAACTGTTTTTT.

CDR3 amino acids: CASITQREALGLEQYF. DNA for the CDR3: TGTGCCAGCATTACTCAGCGGGAGGCCCTCGGTCTGGAGCAGTACTTC. The genes are TRBV28 and TRBJ2-7; 9 bases map to TRBD2. The germline V gene encodes CDR1 MDHEN and CDR2 SYDVKM. The V segment lost 7 bases and the J segment 7 bases; nucleotides outside the gene matches: 17. The CDR3 is 16 amino acids.